The 19 T cell receptor beta chains below were found in one sample sequenced in a study of blood T cell repertoires in COVID-19. TCRdb's copy holds only in-frame clones and misses some; the assay was immunoSEQ multiplex PCR. Here the sample spans approximately 320,000 clones, about 87% being singletons. Specimen: PBMCs or T cells enriched from blood (not recorded which). Receptors originate from a woman between 18 and 30 years old who had recovered from COVID-19.

The CDR3 loop reads CASTRTGVYEQYF. As DNA, the CDR3 is TGTGCCAGCACCCGGACAGGGGTCTACGAGCAGTACTTC. The rearrangement links TRBV7-9 to TRBJ2-7, with 9 bases aligning to TRBD1. Germline V gene lookup returns CDR1 SEHNR and CDR2 FQNEAQ (reference sequence). There are 13 residues in the CDR3. The junction had 4 bases not matched to a gene; V was cut back by 7 bases and J by 3 bases.

The chain recombines TRBV2 with TRBJ1-3; 9 bases are a match to TRBD1. Germline values: CDR1 SNHLY, CDR2 FYNNEI. J gave up 2 bases and V 11 bases, and 4 bases lay outside the gene matches. The CDR3 runs to 13 residues. The CDR3 DNA sequence: TGTGCCGGCACAGGGGGCGCTGGAAACACCATATATTTT. This translates into CAGTGGAGNTIYF.

This clone occurred once. The chain joins TRBV5-4 to TRBJ1-4, with a possible D match to TRBD1 (6 bases). Germline CDR1 SGHNT, CDR2 YYREEE (reference sequence). The CDR3 is made up of 17 amino acids. Between the trimmed V and J ends, which lost 2 bases and 5 bases, there was a span of 19 bases. DNA for the CDR3: TGTGCCAGCAGCTTCAGGGGTTTGGGCCTGGGAAATGAAAAACTGTTTTTT. Translation: CASSFRGLGLGNEKLFF.

This clone was found once. The CDR3 coding sequence is TGTGCCAGCAGCTTAGTCCCCGGGACAGGGTATAATTCACCCCTCCACTTT. Its translation is CASSLVPGTGYNSPLHF. J is TRBJ1-6 and V is TRBV7-9, with TRBD1 matching over 9 bases. The CDR3 totals 17 residues. V lost 1 base, J lost 4 bases, and 5 bases stayed unmatched. CDR1 is SEHNR, CDR2 FQNEAQ, per germline (reference sequence).

This sequence joins TRBV27 and TRBJ1-3; perhaps TRBD1 as D (6 bases). Per germline, CDR1 MNHEY and CDR2 SMNVEV (reference sequence). Trimming cost V 5 bases and J 0 bases, with 17 bases left between them. CDR3 size: 17 residues. This CDR3 reads CASSNYRGGGSGNTIYF. The CDR3 bases are TGTGCCAGCAGTAATTATAGGGGGGGCGGCTCTGGAAACACCATATATTTT.

The sample holds a few counts of this clone. Other DNA sequences of this sample code for an identical CDR3. V and J are TRBV2 and TRBJ1-1, with D perhaps TRBD1 (5 bases). The V gene lost 2 bases and the J gene lost 2 bases, with 6 bases spanning the gap. The germline gives CDR1 SNHLY, CDR2 FYNNEI. The CDR3 extends over 13 amino acids. CDR3 amino acids: CASSEQGNTEAFF. As DNA, the CDR3 is TGTGCCAGCAGTGAACAGGGAAACACTGAAGCTTTCTTT.

The chain is built from TRBV10-3 and TRBJ2-5, with a possible D match to TRBD2 (7 bases). Per the germline V gene, CDR1 is ENHRY and CDR2 is SYGVKD. Trimming cost V 2 bases and J 6 bases, with 13 bases left between them. The CDR3 has 14 residues. This chain's CDR3 is CAISETGGAKTQYF. Written as DNA, the CDR3 is TGTGCCATCAGTGAGACGGGGGGCGCGAAGACCCAGTACTTC.

The genes are TRBV6-5 and TRBJ2-1; D uncertain. The CDR3 contains 11 residues. Looked up from germline, CDR1 is MNHEY and CDR2 is SVGAGI. Trimming took 6 bases from V and 10 from J, leaving 10 bases between them. The CDR3 loop is CASRNGREQFF. For the CDR3, the DNA is TGTGCCAGCAGAAACGGCAGGGAGCAGTTCTTC.

The chain employs TRBV11-2 and TRBJ1-6; D is ambiguous. CDR1 and CDR2 from the germline V gene are SGHAT and FQNNGV. V was pared by 1 base and J by 4 bases, with 17 bases between. CDR3 length: 18 residues. CDR3 residues: CASSLAVGVGGYNSPLHF. DNA of the CDR3: TGTGCCAGCAGCTTAGCTGTTGGGGTGGGAGGATATAATTCACCCCTCCACTTT. The variable domain in full, completed from reference TRBV11-2 and TRBJ1-6, reads EAGVAQSPRYKIIEKRQSVAFWCNPISGHATLYWYQQILGQGPKLLIQFQNNGVVDDSQLPKDRFSAERLKGVDSTLKIQPAKLEDSAVYLCASSLAVGVGGYNSPLHFGNGTRLTVT.

V usage is TRBV28 and J usage is TRBJ2-7; the match to TRBD1 covers 8 bases. The junction had 5 bases not matched to a gene; V was cut back by 6 bases and J by 4 bases. This CDR3 spans 13 amino acids. Germline CDR1 and CDR2: MDHEN and SYDVKM. The CDR3 DNA reads TGTGCCAGCAGCCTGGACAGGGCGTACGAGCAGTACTTC. Translated, it gives CASSLDRAYEQYF.

V gene TRBV7-2 combines with J gene TRBJ1-1, with 8 bases matching TRBD1. From germline, CDR1 is SGHTA and CDR2 FQGNSA. The CDR3 is 15 residues long. V was clipped by 0 bases and J by 2 bases; unmatched bases: 2. CDR3: CASSLAPGGNTEAFF. CDR3 DNA: TGTGCCAGCAGCTTAGCTCCAGGGGGCAACACTGAAGCTTTCTTT.

The chain joins TRBV5-1 to TRBJ1-2; D not resolved. CDR3 size: 13 residues. The ends were cut back, 2 bases at V and 5 bases at J, with 10 bases in the middle. Germline CDR1 reads SGHRS; CDR2 reads YFSETQ. The CDR3 sequence: CASSFGSEYGYTF. CDR3 bases: TGCGCCAGCAGCTTTGGGAGCGAGTATGGCTACACCTTC.

This sequence joins TRBV9 and TRBJ2-3, with TRBD2 identical over 9 bases. Germline V gene sequence: CDR1 SGDLS, CDR2 YYNGEE. This CDR3 is 17 amino acids long. Unmatched junction bases numbered 11, after V lost 1 base and J lost 5 bases. CDR3 loop: CASSVRTRGGAGDTQYF. DNA for the CDR3: TGTGCCAGCAGCGTACGGACTCGCGGGGGGGCGGGAGATACGCAGTATTTT.

This clone has more than one count but fewer than ten. The chain links TRBV6-1 to TRBJ2-1; the match to TRBD2 covers 7 bases. CDR3 length: 15 residues. Germline V CDR1 and CDR2: MNHNS, SASEGT. J was trimmed by 11 bases and V by 0 bases; bases with no gene match: 10. The CDR3 DNA reads TGTGCCAGCAGTGAAGCGGGAGGGCCTGGAAATAAGCAGTTCTTC. Encoded protein: CASSEAGGPGNKQFF.

The rearrangement joins TRBV29-1 to TRBJ1-1; possible D gene TRBD1, 5 bases. The germline V gene encodes CDR1 SQVTM and CDR2 ANQGSEA. The V end was cut by 6 bases, the J end by 1 base, with 6 bases between. The CDR3 runs to 11 residues. In DNA form, the CDR3 reads TGCAGCGTCAGGGAGAACACTGAAGCTTTCTTT. This translates into CSVRENTEAFF.

This clone occurred once. V is TRBV7-9 and J is TRBJ1-1; 7 bases agree with TRBD1. After removal of 2 bases from V and 3 bases from J, the junction contained 12 bases not matched to a gene. The length of the CDR3 is 17 residues. CDR1 and CDR2 (germline): SEHNR, FQNEAQ (reference sequence). The CDR3 bases are TGTGCCAGCAGCTTACCAACAGGGGCCATTATACACACTGAAGCTTTCTTT. Translating gives CASSLPTGAIIHTEAFF.

The V call is TRBV11-2, the J call TRBJ2-1; TRBD2 matches at 9 bases. The CDR3 sequence is 15 residues long. After removal of 5 bases from V and 10 bases from J, the junction contained 12 bases not matched to a gene. From germline, CDR1 is SGHAT and CDR2 FQNNGV. This chain's CDR3 is CASSPRPGLAREQFF. The CDR3 region has the DNA TGTGCCAGCAGCCCACGGCCGGGACTAGCTCGCGAGCAGTTCTTC.

This chain links TRBV12-3 or TRBV12-4 with TRBJ2-5; D gene ambiguous. With 1 base removed from V and 7 bases from J, the gap between germline ends came to 10 bases. The CDR3 is made up of 13 amino acids. In nucleotides, the CDR3 is TGTGCCAGCAGTTTAGGAAGCAGAGGGACCCAGTACTTC. Translated, it gives CASSLGSRGTQYF.

The CDR3 coding sequence is TGTGCCAGCAGTTACCCCGGACAGGGGTTGGGCACTGAAGCTTTCTTT. Translating gives CASSYPGQGLGTEAFF. V gene TRBV6-5 combines with J gene TRBJ1-1, with 9 bases lining up with TRBD1. This CDR3 comprises 16 residues. Per germline, CDR1 MNHEY and CDR2 SVGAGI. The trim removed 2 bases at V and 4 bases at J, leaving 8 bases unmatched.